The 24 T cell receptor beta chains reported below all come from one sample, sequenced in a study of cytomegalovirus exposure and HLA in healthy donors. PCR involved 60 Vbeta and 13 Jbeta primers. TCRdb keeps only in-frame clones here, not all; method: immunoSEQ multiplex PCR. The sample has more than 95,000 clones, roughly three quarters seen once. Sample: PBMCs. The receptor source for this set is a man aged 25 to 45 in good health and CMV-seropositive.

The chain joins TRBV6-1 to TRBJ2-5; D may be TRBD1 (6 bases). Germline V gene data show CDR1 as MNHNS and CDR2 as SASEGT. The CDR3 has 13 residues. V lost 6 bases and J 7 bases, leaving 15 bases between the germline ends. In nucleotides, the CDR3 is TGTGCCAGCAGAGCAGGGGCGGCTCGGACCCAGTACTTC. Translated, it gives CASRAGAARTQYF.

The chain is built from TRBV18 and TRBJ2-1, with 10 positions matching TRBD1. V lost 3 bases and J lost 7; bases outside the gene matches: 15. Germline V lookup: CDR1 KGHSH, CDR2 LQKENI. This CDR3 is built from 18 residues. CDR3 bases: TGTGCCAGCTCACCTTCCCCCGGGACAGGGGTTAATAGGAATGAGCAGTTCTTC. This sequence encodes CASSPSPGTGVNRNEQFF.

CDR3 sequence (DNA): TGTGCCAGCAGCCAAACAGCGTCAGGGGCCTTCTACGAGCAGTACTTC. Protein: CASSQTASGAFYEQYF. The rearrangement links TRBV14 to TRBJ2-7; tentative D call: TRBD1 (6 bases). Germline CDR1 and CDR2: SGHDN and FVKESK. The CDR3 has 16 amino acids. Between the trimmed V and J ends, which lost 2 bases and 3 bases, there was a span of 17 bases.

The chain is built from TRBV6-6 and TRBJ2-5, with TRBD1 matching over 10 bases. CDR1 is MNHNY, CDR2 SVGAGI, per germline (reference sequence). The CDR3 sequence is 15 residues long. The V and J ends lost 2 bases and 6 bases, in that order; junction bases with no gene match: 6. The CDR3 loop is CASSYRDRGVKTQYF. The DNA of the CDR3 is TGTGCCAGCAGTTACCGGGACAGGGGTGTTAAGACCCAGTACTTC.

J is TRBJ2-1 and V is TRBV28; D uncertain. Germline values: CDR1 MDHEN, CDR2 SYDVKM. V dropped 5 bases and J dropped 0 bases, with 11 bases sitting between them. This CDR3 comprises 15 residues. CDR3 residues: CASSLLPSSYNEQFF. In nucleotides, the CDR3 is TGTGCCAGCAGTCTGCTCCCGAGCTCCTACAATGAGCAGTTCTTC.

This clone has a handful of counts. The V gene is TRBV28, the J gene TRBJ1-1; D not certain. Trimming cost V 6 bases and J 4 bases, with 12 bases left between them. From germline, CDR1 is MDHEN and CDR2 SYDVKM. The CDR3 is made up of 13 amino acids. CDR3 sequence: CASRPIGFTEAFF. The CDR3 DNA sequence: TGTGCCAGCAGGCCCATCGGGTTCACTGAAGCTTTCTTT.

Only one count was recorded for this clone. The chain joins TRBV5-1 to TRBJ2-3, with D possibly being TRBD1 (6 bases). V gave up 7 bases and J gave up 4 bases, with 16 bases separating them. This CDR3 has 14 residues. Germline assignment: CDR1 SGHRS and CDR2 YFSETQ. The DNA of the CDR3 is TGCGCCAGCCACCAGGGGCTCCAATCAGATACGCAGTATTTT. This encodes CASHQGLQSDTQYF. Combining the CDR3 with reference TRBV5-1 and TRBJ2-3 gives the whole variable domain KAGVTQTPRYLIKTRGQQVTLSCSPISGHRSVSWYQQTPGQGLQFLFEYFSETQRNKGNFPGRFSGRQFSNSRSEMNVSTLELGDSALYLCASHQGLQSDTQYFGPGTRLTVL.

The chain carries TRBV19 and TRBJ1-2; the match to TRBD1 covers 7 bases. Losses at the gene ends were 8 bases for V and 1 base for J; bases not matched to a gene: 4. The CDR3 totals 13 residues. CDR1 LNHDA and CDR2 SQIVND come from the germline V gene (reference sequence). CDR3 region: CASRDSLNYGYTF. For the CDR3, the DNA is TGTGCCAGTCGGGACAGCCTTAACTATGGCTACACCTTC.

This chain joins TRBV5-1 and TRBJ2-7; TRBD2 matches 9 bases. The V gene end was trimmed by 4 bases and the J gene end by 6 bases; junction bases not matched to a gene: 11. The germline V gene has CDR1 SGHRS and CDR2 YFSETQ. The CDR3 runs to 15 residues. CDR3 DNA sequence: TGCGCCAGCAGCACCATAGCGGGAGTTAAGGGCGAGCAGTACTTC. Translating it yields CASSTIAGVKGEQYF.

The genes are TRBV12-5 and TRBJ1-1, with D tentatively TRBD1 (5 bases). V was trimmed by 6 bases and J by 1 base, leaving 9 bases between them. The CDR3 has 13 amino acids. The germline gives CDR1 LGHNT, CDR2 FRNRAP. CDR3 residues: CASGATGNTEAFF. The CDR3 region has the DNA TGTGCTAGTGGCGCCACAGGGAACACTGAAGCTTTCTTT.

V usage is TRBV7-9 and J usage is TRBJ2-7; no firm D call. Between the trimmed V and J ends, which lost 0 bases and 6 bases, there was a span of 9 bases. The CDR3 loop spans 13 amino acids. From germline, CDR1 is SEHNR and CDR2 FQNEAQ (reference sequence). The CDR3 DNA is TGTGCCAGCAGCTTAGCTTCCCAGGCCGAGCAGTACTTC. It specifies CASSLASQAEQYF. The whole variable domain, filled in from reference TRBV7-9 and TRBJ2-7, reads DTGVSQNPRHKITKRGQNVTFRCDPISEHNRLYWYRQTLGQGPEFLTYFQNEAQLEKSRLLSDRFSAERPKGSFSTLEIQRTEQGDSAMYLCASSLASQAEQYFGPGTRLTVT.

Turning to this clone: Relative to the germline gene, one junction end is altered; a read error may explain this. J is TRBJ1-2 and V is TRBV5-1; a possible D gene is TRBD1 (6 bases). There are 13 residues in the CDR3. Germline loops: CDR1 SGHRS, CDR2 YFSETQ. CDR3 protein: CAGSLGTRNPYVF. CDR3 nucleotides: TGCGCCGGCAGCTTGGGGACAAGGAACCCTTATGTCTTC.

This clone was recorded only once. The chain has TRBV30 and TRBJ2-7; D remains unclear. This CDR3 region has 12 residues. Germline V gene lookup returns CDR1 GTSNPN and CDR2 SVGIG (reference sequence). Trimming pared 3 bases from V and 1 base from J, leaving 7 bases between. CDR3 in DNA: TGTGCCTGGAGCTTTTATTCCTACGAGCAGTACTTC. It specifies CAWSFYSYEQYF. Based on the CDR3 plus reference TRBV30 and TRBJ2-7, the full variable domain is SQTIHQWPATLVQPVGSPLSLECTVEGTSNPNLYWYRQAAGRGLQLLFYSVGIGQISSEVPQNLSASRPQDRQFILSSKKLLLSDSGFYLCAWSFYSYEQYFGPGTRLTVT.

The chain has TRBV19 and TRBJ1-3; D unresolved. Germline CDR1 reads LNHDA; CDR2 reads SQIVND (reference sequence). The CDR3 contains 18 residues. V gave up 5 bases and J gave up 0 bases, with 20 bases separating them. CDR3 nucleotide sequence: TGTGCCAGTAGTGTTTCGGGTAAACCGGGGAGCTCTGGAAACACCATATATTTT. As protein: CASSVSGKPGSSGNTIYF.

The J gene is TRBJ2-7, the V gene TRBV5-5; D gene ambiguous. Germline V gene sequence: CDR1 SGHKS, CDR2 YYEKEE (reference sequence). Trimming pared 4 bases from V and 0 bases from J, leaving 14 bases between. This CDR3 contains 15 residues. The CDR3: CASSLTPGPSYEQYF. The CDR3 DNA reads as TGTGCCAGCAGCCTCACCCCTGGCCCCTCCTACGAGCAGTACTTC.

This rearrangement joins TRBV2 to TRBJ2-3; 11 nucleotides line up with TRBD2. This CDR3 contains 15 residues. With V trimmed by 7 bases and J by 12 bases, 15 bases remained unmatched. The germline V gene encodes CDR1 SNHLY and CDR2 FYNNEI. CDR3 amino acids: CASTLASGGPLRQYF. CDR3 bases: TGTGCCAGCACCCTGGCTAGCGGGGGGCCTCTCCGTCAGTATTTT. Full variable domain (remainder filled in from reference TRBV2 and TRBJ2-3): EPEVTQTPSHQVTQMGQEVILRCVPISNHLYFYWYRQILGQKVEFLVSFYNNEISEKSEIFDDQFSVERPDGSNFTLKIRSTKLEDSAMYFCASTLASGGPLRQYFGPGTRLTVL.

V usage is TRBV27 and J usage is TRBJ1-1, with a tentative D call TRBD1 (5 bases). There are 19 residues in the CDR3. V lost 1 base, J lost 0 bases, and 21 bases lay in between. CDR1 MNHEY and CDR2 SMNVEV come from the germline V gene (reference sequence). The CDR3 DNA reads TGTGCCAGCAGTTTATTCTCGGGCGGGGGAAACCTCATGAACACTGAAGCTTTCTTT. It yields the protein CASSLFSGGGNLMNTEAFF.

The chain has TRBV19 and TRBJ1-6; D possibly corresponds to TRBD1 (5 bases). V was clipped by 6 bases and J by 8 bases, with 17 bases between them. CDR1 and CDR2 from the germline V gene are LNHDA and SQIVND (reference sequence). CDR3 size: 15 residues. The CDR3 sequence: CASSQDIFHDSPLHF. For the CDR3, the DNA is TGTGCCAGTAGCCAGGACATATTCCATGATTCACCCCTCCACTTT.

On this clone itself: Other DNA sequences in this specimen translate into the identical CDR3. Here the CDR3 DNA reads TGTGCCAGCACCTCTCCAGGGACTAGCGGGAGTGGAGAGCAGTACTTC. Translating gives CASTSPGTSGSGEQYF. This chain links TRBV28 with TRBJ2-7, with 14 bases lining up with TRBD2. V trimming: 7 bases; J trimming: 7 bases; junction bases outside the gene matches: 12. The CDR3 loop spans 16 amino acids. Germline V CDR1 and CDR2: MDHEN, SYDVKM.

The genes are TRBV11-2 and TRBJ1-1, with 8 bases fitting TRBD1. The CDR3 is 14 residues long. Germline V gene data show CDR1 as SGHAT and CDR2 as FQNNGV. V was clipped by 5 bases and J by 1 base; unmatched bases: 3. The CDR3 reads CASSQDRENTEAFF. CDR3 in DNA: TGTGCCAGCAGCCAGGACAGGGAGAACACTGAAGCTTTCTTT.

This clone was counted only a few times. The chain links TRBV4-3 to TRBJ1-1, with TRBD1 matching over 9 bases. Looked up from germline, CDR1 is LGHNA and CDR2 is YSLEER. The trim removed 3 bases at V and 14 bases at J, leaving 7 bases unmatched. The CDR3 runs 12 residues. The CDR3 sequence: CASSHTGGAGFF. The CDR3, as DNA: TGCGCCAGCAGCCATACAGGGGGCGCAGGATTCTTT.

V and J are TRBV6-4 and TRBJ2-1; D gene ambiguous. Germline-derived CDR1 and CDR2 are MRHNA and SNTAGT. V lost 0 bases and J 5 bases, leaving 5 bases between the germline ends. The CDR3 loop spans 13 amino acids. CDR3 loop: CASSDSANNEQFF. CDR3 sequence (DNA): TGTGCCAGCAGTGACTCCGCTAACAATGAGCAGTTCTTC.

The rearrangement uses TRBV7-8 and TRBJ1-1; D not resolved. The CDR3 loop spans 13 amino acids. Germline V gene sequence: CDR1 SGHVS, CDR2 FQNEAQ. Trimming cost V 4 bases and J 1 base, with 7 bases left between them. Here the CDR3 reads CASSSVPNTEAFF. The CDR3 coding sequence is TGTGCCAGCAGCTCCGTCCCGAACACTGAAGCTTTCTTT.

V usage is TRBV11-1 and J usage is TRBJ2-5, with D perhaps TRBD1 (7 bases). CDR1 SGHAT and CDR2 FQDESV come from the germline V gene (reference sequence). This CDR3 has 17 amino acids. V was pared by 5 bases and J by 4 bases, with 23 bases between. In nucleotides, the CDR3 is TGTGCCAGCAGCCCAGGGGGGTTACGGCATCCGCGAGAGACCCAGTACTTC. This encodes CASSPGGLRHPRETQYF.